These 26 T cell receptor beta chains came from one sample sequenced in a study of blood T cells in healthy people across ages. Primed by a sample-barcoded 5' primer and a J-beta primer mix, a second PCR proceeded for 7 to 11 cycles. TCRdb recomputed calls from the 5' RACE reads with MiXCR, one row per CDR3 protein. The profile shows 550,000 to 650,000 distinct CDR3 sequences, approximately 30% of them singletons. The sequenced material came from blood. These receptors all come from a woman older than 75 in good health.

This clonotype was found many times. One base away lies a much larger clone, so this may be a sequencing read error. CDR3 loop: CASSQELVGLMGGYTF. The CDR3 region has the DNA TGTGCCAGCAGCCAAGAGCTGGTGGGGCTAATGGGAGGCTACACCTTC. The gene calls are TRBV4-2 and TRBJ1-2, with D possibly being TRBD1 (5 bases). The CDR3 is 16 residues long. Germline values: CDR1 LGHNA, CDR2 YNFKEQ. V lost 0 bases and J lost 8, with 19 bases in between.

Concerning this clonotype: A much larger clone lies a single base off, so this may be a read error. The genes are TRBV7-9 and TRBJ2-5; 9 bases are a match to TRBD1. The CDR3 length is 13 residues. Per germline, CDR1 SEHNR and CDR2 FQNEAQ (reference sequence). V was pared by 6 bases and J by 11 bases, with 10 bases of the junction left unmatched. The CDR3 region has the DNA TGTGCCAGCAGACAGGGGGCGGTAAATGAGCAGTACTTC. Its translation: CASRQGAVNEQYF.

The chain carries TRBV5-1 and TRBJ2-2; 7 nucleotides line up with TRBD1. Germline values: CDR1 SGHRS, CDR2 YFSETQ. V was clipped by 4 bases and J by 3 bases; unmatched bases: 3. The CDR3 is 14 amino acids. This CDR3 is CASSEGQYTGELFF. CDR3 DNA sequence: TGCGCCAGCAGCGAGGGACAGTACACCGGGGAGCTGTTTTTT.

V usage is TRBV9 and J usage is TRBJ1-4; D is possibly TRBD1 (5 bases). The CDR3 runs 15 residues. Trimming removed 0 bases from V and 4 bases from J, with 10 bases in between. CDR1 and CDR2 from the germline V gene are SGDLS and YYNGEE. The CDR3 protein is CASSVAGTHNEKLFF. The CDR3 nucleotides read TGTGCCAGCAGCGTAGCCGGGACCCATAATGAAAAACTGTTTTTT.

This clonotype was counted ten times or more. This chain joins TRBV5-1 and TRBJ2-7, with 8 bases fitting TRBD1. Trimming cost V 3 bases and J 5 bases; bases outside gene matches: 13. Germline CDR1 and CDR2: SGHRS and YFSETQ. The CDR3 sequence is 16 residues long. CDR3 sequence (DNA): TGCGCCAGCAGCTCACGCAGGACAGGGAATGTAGACGAGCAGTACTTC. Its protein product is CASSSRRTGNVDEQYF.

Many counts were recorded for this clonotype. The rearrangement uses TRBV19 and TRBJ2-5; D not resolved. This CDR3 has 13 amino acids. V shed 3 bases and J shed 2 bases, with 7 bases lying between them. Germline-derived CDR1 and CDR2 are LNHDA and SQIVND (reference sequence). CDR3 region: CASSMWQQETQYF. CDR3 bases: TGTGCCAGTAGTATGTGGCAACAAGAGACCCAGTACTTC.

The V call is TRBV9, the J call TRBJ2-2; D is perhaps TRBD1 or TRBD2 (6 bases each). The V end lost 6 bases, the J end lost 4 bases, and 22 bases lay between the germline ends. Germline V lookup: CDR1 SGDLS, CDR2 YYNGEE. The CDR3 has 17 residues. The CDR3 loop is CASTPRGGGGGTGELFF. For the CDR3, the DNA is TGTGCCAGCACCCCACGGGGAGGAGGGGGTGGCACCGGGGAGCTGTTTTTT.

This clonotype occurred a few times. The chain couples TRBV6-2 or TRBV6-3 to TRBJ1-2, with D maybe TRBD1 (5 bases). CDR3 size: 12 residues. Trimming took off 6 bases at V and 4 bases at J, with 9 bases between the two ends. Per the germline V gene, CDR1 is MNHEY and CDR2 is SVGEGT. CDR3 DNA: TGTGCCAGCAGGGGACTGAGCTATGGCTACACCTTC. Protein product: CASRGLSYGYTF.

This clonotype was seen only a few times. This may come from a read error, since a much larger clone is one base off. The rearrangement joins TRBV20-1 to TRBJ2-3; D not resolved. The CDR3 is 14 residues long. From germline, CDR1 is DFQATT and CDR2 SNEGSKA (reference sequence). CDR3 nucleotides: TGCTGTGCTAGAGATGCACAGAGCACAGATACGCAGTATTTT. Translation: CCARDAQSTDTQYF.

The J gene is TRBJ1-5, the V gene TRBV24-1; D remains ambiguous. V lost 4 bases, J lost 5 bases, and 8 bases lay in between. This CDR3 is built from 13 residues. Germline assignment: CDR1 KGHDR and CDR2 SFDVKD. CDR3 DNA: TGTGCCACCAGTGACGCCGGCCATCAGCCCCAGCATTTT. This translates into CATSDAGHQPQHF.

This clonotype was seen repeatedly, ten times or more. The CDR3 is CATSRAGTANAEQYF. CDR3 nucleotide sequence: TGTGCCACCAGCAGGGCCGGGACAGCAAATGCCGAGCAGTACTTC. The chain uses TRBV15 and TRBJ2-7; 7 nucleotides agree with TRBD1. From germline, CDR1 is LNHNV and CDR2 YYDKDF (reference sequence). The CDR3 covers 15 residues. The V gene end was trimmed by 3 bases and the J gene end by 6 bases; junction bases not matched to a gene: 11.

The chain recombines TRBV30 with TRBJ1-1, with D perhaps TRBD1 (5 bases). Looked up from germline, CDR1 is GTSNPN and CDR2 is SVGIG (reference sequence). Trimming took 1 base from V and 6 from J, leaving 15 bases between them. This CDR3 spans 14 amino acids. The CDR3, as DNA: TGTGCCTGGAGTGGTGACACCCGGGGGGCTGAAGCTTTCTTT. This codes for CAWSGDTRGAEAFF.

The CDR3 DNA sequence: TGCAGTGCCGAATATGGACCCTATAGCAATCAGCCCCAGCATTTT. This translates into CSAEYGPYSNQPQHF. The V gene is TRBV20-1, the J gene TRBJ1-5, with D uncertain. The CDR3 is made up of 15 amino acids. CDR1 is DFQATT, CDR2 SNEGSKA, per germline (reference sequence). Trimming left V 6 bases short and J 0 bases short, with 15 bases between.

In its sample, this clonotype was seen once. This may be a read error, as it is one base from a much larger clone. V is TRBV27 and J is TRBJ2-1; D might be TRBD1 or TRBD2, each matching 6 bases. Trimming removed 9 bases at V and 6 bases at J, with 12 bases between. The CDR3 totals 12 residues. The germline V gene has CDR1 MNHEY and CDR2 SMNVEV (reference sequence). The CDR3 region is CASGGQTNEQFF. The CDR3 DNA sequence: TGTGCCAGTGGGGGGCAGACCAATGAGCAGTTCTTC.

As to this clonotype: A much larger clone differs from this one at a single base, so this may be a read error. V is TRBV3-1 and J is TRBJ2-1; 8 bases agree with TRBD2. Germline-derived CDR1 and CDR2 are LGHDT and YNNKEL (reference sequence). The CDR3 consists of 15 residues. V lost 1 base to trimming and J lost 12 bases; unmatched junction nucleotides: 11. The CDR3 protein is CASSQVLLREDGQFF. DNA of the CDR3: TGTGCCAGCAGCCAAGTATTACTGCGGGAGGATGGGCAGTTCTTC.

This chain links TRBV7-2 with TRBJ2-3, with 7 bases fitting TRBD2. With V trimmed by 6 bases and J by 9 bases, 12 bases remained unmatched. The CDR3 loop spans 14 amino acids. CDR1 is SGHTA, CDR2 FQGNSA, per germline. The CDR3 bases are TGTGCCAGCAGGAAAACCGAAGCGGGACTAACGCAGTATTTT. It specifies CASRKTEAGLTQYF.

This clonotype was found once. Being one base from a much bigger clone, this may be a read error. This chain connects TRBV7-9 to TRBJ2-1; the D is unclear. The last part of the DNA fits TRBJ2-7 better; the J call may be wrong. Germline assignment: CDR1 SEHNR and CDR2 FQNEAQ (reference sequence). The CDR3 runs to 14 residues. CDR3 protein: CASSPGETYNEQYF. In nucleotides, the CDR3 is TGTGCCAGCAGCCCCGGAGAGACCTACAATGAGCAGTACTTC.

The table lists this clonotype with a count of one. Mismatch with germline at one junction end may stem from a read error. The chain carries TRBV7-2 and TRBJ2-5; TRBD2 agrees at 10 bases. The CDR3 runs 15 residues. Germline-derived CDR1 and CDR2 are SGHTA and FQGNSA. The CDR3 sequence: CAGSSGTSVYNEQYF. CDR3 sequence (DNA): TGTGCCGGCAGCTCCGGGACTAGCGTATACAATGAGCAGTACTTC.

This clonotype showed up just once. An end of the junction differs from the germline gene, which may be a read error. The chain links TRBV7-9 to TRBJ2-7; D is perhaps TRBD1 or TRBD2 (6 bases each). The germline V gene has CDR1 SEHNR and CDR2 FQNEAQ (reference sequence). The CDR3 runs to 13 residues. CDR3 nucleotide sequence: TGTGCCAGCAGCTTGGGGGGCCCCAGTGAGCAGTACTTT. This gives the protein CASSLGGPSEQYF.

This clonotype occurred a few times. CDR3 protein: CASSPPGGPYEAFF. CDR3 DNA: TGTGCCAGCAGTCCACCAGGGGGGCCATATGAAGCTTTCTTT. The V call is TRBV6-2 or TRBV6-3, the J call TRBJ1-1; 7 nucleotides match TRBD1. In germline, CDR1 is MNHEY, CDR2 SVGEGT. This CDR3 is 14 amino acids long. Unmatched junction bases numbered 10, after V lost 5 bases and J lost 7 bases.

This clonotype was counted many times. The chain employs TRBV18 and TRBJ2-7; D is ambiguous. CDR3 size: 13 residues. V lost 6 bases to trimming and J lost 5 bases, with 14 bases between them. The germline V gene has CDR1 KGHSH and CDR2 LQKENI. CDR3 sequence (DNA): TGTGCCAGCTCTGCCGCCGTGCAAAACGAGCAGTACTTC. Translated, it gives CASSAAVQNEQYF.

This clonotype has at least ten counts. The CDR3 reads CASSLPTDTEAFF. Here the CDR3 DNA reads TGTGCCAGCAGTCTACCGACGGACACTGAAGCTTTCTTT. This sequence joins TRBV12-3 or TRBV12-4 and TRBJ1-1; D not resolved. Trimming shortened V by 5 bases and J by 3 bases, and 10 bases separated the two germline ends. There are 13 residues in the CDR3.

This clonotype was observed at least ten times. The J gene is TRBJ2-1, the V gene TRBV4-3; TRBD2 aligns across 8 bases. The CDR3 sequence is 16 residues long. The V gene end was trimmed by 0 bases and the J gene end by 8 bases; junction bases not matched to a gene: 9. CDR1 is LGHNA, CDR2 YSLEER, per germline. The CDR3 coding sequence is TGCGCCAGCAGCCAAGAGACGAGCGGGGGCCGGTATGAGCAGTTCTTC. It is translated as CASSQETSGGRYEQFF.

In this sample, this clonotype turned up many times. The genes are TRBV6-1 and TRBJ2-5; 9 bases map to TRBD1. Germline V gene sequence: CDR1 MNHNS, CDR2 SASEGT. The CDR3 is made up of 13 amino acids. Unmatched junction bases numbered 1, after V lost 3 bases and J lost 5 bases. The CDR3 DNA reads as TGTGCCAGCAGTGAGGGGACAGGGGAGACCCAGTACTTC. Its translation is CASSEGTGETQYF.

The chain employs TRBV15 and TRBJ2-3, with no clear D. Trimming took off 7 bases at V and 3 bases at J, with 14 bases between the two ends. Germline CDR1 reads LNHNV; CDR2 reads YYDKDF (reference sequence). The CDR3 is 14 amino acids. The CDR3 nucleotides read TGTGCCACCAAAATACTGATGGAGACAGATACGCAGTATTTT. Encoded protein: CATKILMETDTQYF.

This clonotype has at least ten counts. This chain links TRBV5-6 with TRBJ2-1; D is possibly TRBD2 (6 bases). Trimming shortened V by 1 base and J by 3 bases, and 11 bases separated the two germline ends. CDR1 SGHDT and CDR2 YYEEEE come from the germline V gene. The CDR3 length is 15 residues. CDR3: CASSLQASVYNEQFF. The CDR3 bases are TGTGCCAGCAGCTTGCAGGCTAGCGTCTACAATGAGCAGTTCTTC.